This T cell receptor (beta chain) stems from a study of vaccination effects on CD4 cells after COVID-19. Study at large: A couple of convalescent patients gave samples 16 days and one week before vaccination. Overall study results and limits: In the late period after vaccination, infection- and vaccine-induced clones contracted markedly.

Ahead of sequencing, the ViraFEST assay grew antigen-specific CD4+ T cells using viral peptide pools. With 10 to 11 days of culture completed, CD4+ T cells were isolated. The infection with SARS-CoV-2 (confirmed by PCR) occurred in this person between March and December 2020. Wells each received under 2.5 million PBMC, cultured with 10 IU/ml IL-2 and 9.5 to 10 ug/ml peptides. Half-medium changes using IL-2 medium occurred on days 3 and 7. The assay was immunoSEQ multiplex PCR, and TCRdb's table has in-frame clones only and misses some. The sample has approximately 38,000 clones; roughly 73% are singletons. This CDR3 has 14 residues. Germline V gives CDR1 SGHNT, CDR2 YYREEE (reference sequence). V gave up 5 bases and J gave up 6 bases, with 14 bases separating them. Turning to this clone: Its antigen remains unidentified.

Sequenced here: CD4+ T cells from PBMCs cultured with a peptide pool, sampled before COVID-19 vaccination. V is TRBV5-4 and J is TRBJ1-4; the D gene is possibly TRBD1 (6 bases). The origin of this receptor is a human donor who had a prior SARS-CoV-2 infection. CDR3 sequence reads: CASSATGIDEKLFF. CDR3 nucleotide sequence: TGTGCCAGCAGTGCCACAGGGATAGATGAAAAACTGTTTTTT.